This T cell receptor beta chain originates from a study of T cells in Graves' hyperthyroidism and ophthalmopathy. Study conclusions and caveats: A 13 V-J signature model discriminated ophthalmopathy versus stable hyperthyroidism.

Patients aged 18 to 65 with hyperthyroidism were newly diagnosed, with duration under 2 months. Exclusion criteria comprised uncontrolled infection, other autoimmune disease, pregnancy or lactation. The study based diagnoses on clinical symptoms, serum thyroxine and TRAb, thyroid ultrasound and orbital computed tomography. In this sample, this clonotype turned up many times. Its antigen is unidentified. Template material for amplifying TCR beta CDR3 regions consisted of RNA transcripts. HTBI primers were the set used in a first-round RT-PCR of the TCR CDR3. Each CDR3 protein gets one entry after TCRdb re-called the multiplex PCR reads with MiXCR. Here the sample spans about 580,000 distinct CDR3 sequences, 14% being singletons. This CDR3 comprises 14 residues. The V gene's germline CDR1 is DFQATT and CDR2 SNEGSKA (reference sequence). Trimming removed 5 bases from V and 0 bases from J; junction bases left unmatched: 3.

Sample: blood. The sequence derives from a woman in her 30s with Graves' hyperthyroidism that later progressed to Graves' ophthalmopathy. The genes are TRBV20-1 and TRBJ2-2; 7 bases align to TRBD1. CDR3: CSARQGANTGELFF. For the CDR3, the DNA is TGCAGTGCTCGCCAGGGGGCGAACACCGGGGAGCTGTTTTTT.